This entry features one T cell receptor beta chain sequence. What this receptor recognizes is not known. No much larger clonotype is one base removed from it; base qualities were not supplied. The data derive from a study of shared clonotypes between healthy human individuals (dated by TCRdb to 2020 to 2021). The study in broad terms: A couple of women and a few men aged 18 to 49 years were included in the cohort. For each donor, CD4 naive and CD4 memory were each given three plates, CD8 naive was given two plates, and CD8 memory was given one plate. Blood TCR repertoires of about 5 healthy adults were deeply sequenced to estimate repertoire size and the extent of clonotype sharing between individuals. Libraries were prepared and TCR repertoires were sequenced by different laboratories using diverse techniques, in order to increase sequencing depth and limit assay-specific biases. Each donor's leukapheresis produced roughly between about 0.9 and 9.5 billion PBMCs. Overall study outcomes, separate from this receptor: Naive subsets generally had larger estimated clonotype richness than memory subsets did. Even with the large sequencing depth, rarefaction of the sorted-subset datasets indicated that sequencing was incomplete. Sampling was limited to blood, and TCR repertoires in tissue likely differ from TCR repertoires in blood. Pairwise subsampling led to the expectation that sequencing depth would affect the degree of clonotype sharing among donors. Because the study included only a small number of donors, the genetic and exposure-history diversity represented was limited. Clonotypes shared by all four sorted-subset donors showed higher generation probabilities than non-shared clonotypes. Sharing across a few donors was observed for around 5% of naive CD4, 3% to 3.5% of naive CD8, around 2.5% of memory CD4, and roughly 0.4% of memory CD8 clonotypes.

CDR1 MDHEN and CDR2 SYDVKM are derived from the germline V gene. The CDR3 starts with the cysteine, ends with the phenylalanine, and has 14 residues. Of all the DNA, just the CDR3 is kept, 42 bases in frame from base 1. Between the V and J ends, shortened by 7 bases and 2 bases respectively, the junction contains 15 bases. The donors were healthy, HIV-negative adults with no recently reported acute infections or vaccinations. Every donor was a Caucasian adult residing in Nashville, Tennessee, USA. CD4+ T cells were enriched by magnetic negative selection, after which naive cells were positively selected on CD45RA and the negative fraction was taken as the memory subset. Blood was obtained by leukapheresis, after which PBMCs were separated by Ficoll-Histopaque density gradient centrifugation and cryopreserved in liquid nitrogen vapor phase. Purity and quantity of every magnetically sorted T cell population were checked by analytical flow cytometry. Genomic DNA was isolated from each sorted fraction and quantified by UV absorbance on a Nanodrop 2000c.

Using the deep immunoSEQ assay, TCR CDR3 regions were amplified from genomic DNA by multiplex PCR. Extracted genomic DNA from each cell subset was distributed evenly across all wells of several immunoSEQ 96-well plates, and each plate was treated as a replicate. Each replicate PCR for sorted subsets received roughly 0.2 ug genomic DNA, equal to 30,000 or so T cell genomes. Purified libraries were measured with a Qubit 3.0 fluorometer, size-checked on a Bioanalyzer 2100, and measured again with the KAPA Library Quantification kit. Every immunoSEQ 96-well plate was sequenced on a separate single-read 150-cycle Illumina NextSeq 550 flow cell. Processing in the source paper ran as follows. Because the immunoSEQ output included only junctional sequences and no quality scores, the filtering could not be the same as the filtering used for full-length reads. Sequences were annotated with PyIR, a Python wrapper for IgBLAST v1.9, and V/J genes and CDR3 were assigned using IMGT germline references. Any read was removed if the V/J assignment was weak (E-value above 1e-6), the CDR3 was missing, or the read contained stop codons, out-of-frame junctions, or ambiguous translated residues. V3J clonotypes were defined by identical inferred V gene, J gene, and CDR3 amino acid sequence. The percentage overlap between two repertoires was calculated by dividing the number of shared unique clonotypes by the size of the smaller repertoire. Three approaches were used to assess repertoire richness: RTK rarefaction, the Chao1 estimator, and Recon v2.1 estimates of unobserved clonotypes. Generation probabilities were computed with OLGA for all TCRbeta clonotypes obtained by the gDNA method from several donors. As stored in TCRdb, this immuneACCESS dataset retains in-frame rearrangements with V and J assigned. A fraction of the clones does not appear; measured against another copy, unresolved V genes explain less than half of the discrepancy, and the remainder lacks a known reason. For V, J and clone size, that table is used; D and trimming come from the DNA. This sample lists roughly 1,100,000 clones; about 76% were detected once. Together, the top ten hold less than 1.5% of the sample.

The TCR sequence derives from a man younger than 35 in good health. The rearrangement joined TRBV28 to TRBJ2-7, with no D gene named confidently. Sequences were obtained from memory CD4+ T cells sorted from blood. The meaning of the sample's cell subset or site label: CD45RA-negative fraction. CDR3 protein: CASTQKEPTYEQYF. In nucleotide form, the sequence is TGTGCCAGCACCCAAAAAGAACCCACCTACGAGCAGTACTTC.